This T cell receptor (beta chain) was recorded in a study of Graves' ophthalmopathy and Graves' hyperthyroidism. Study-wide background: Calling hyperthyroidism stable required that no ophthalmopathy show up within 18 months of follow-up.

Hyperthyroidism patients had new diagnoses, durations under 2 months, and ages of 18 to 65. This clonotype was counted between two and nine times. Its antigen remains unknown. Study results and caveats: Ophthalmopathy progression cases were predicted by the model with roughly 68% sensitivity and 72% to 80% specificity. The blood repertoire also included most expanded thyroid clonotypes above 0.001 frequency.

RNA transcripts were the source from which TCR beta CDR3 regions were amplified. An initial RT-PCR round employing HTBI primers preceded a second-round multiplex PCR. MiXCR, run by TCRdb on the multiplex PCR reads, gives a single entry per CDR3 protein. The sample includes a few hundred thousand distinct CDR3 sequences, under 45% of them seen just once. Germline CDR1 reads SEHNR; CDR2 reads FQNEAQ (reference sequence). V trimming: 5 bases; J trimming: 4 bases; junction bases outside the gene matches: 10. CDR3 length equals 16 residues. The TCR comes from an adult man with Graves' hyperthyroidism. Sample: peripheral blood or thyroid tissue (not recorded which). V usage is TRBV7-9 and J usage is TRBJ1-5; TRBD1 agrees at 8 bases. CDR3 protein: CASSGTTGVDNQPQHF. CDR3 coding DNA: TGTGCCAGCAGCGGGACGACAGGGGTGGATAATCAGCCCCAGCATTTT. The whole variable domain, remainder taken from reference TRBV7-9 and TRBJ1-5, is DTGVSQNPRHKITKRGQNVTFRCDPISEHNRLYWYRQTLGQGPEFLTYFQNEAQLEKSRLLSDRFSAERPKGSFSTLEIQRTEQGDSAMYLCASSGTTGVDNQPQHFGDGTRLSIL.